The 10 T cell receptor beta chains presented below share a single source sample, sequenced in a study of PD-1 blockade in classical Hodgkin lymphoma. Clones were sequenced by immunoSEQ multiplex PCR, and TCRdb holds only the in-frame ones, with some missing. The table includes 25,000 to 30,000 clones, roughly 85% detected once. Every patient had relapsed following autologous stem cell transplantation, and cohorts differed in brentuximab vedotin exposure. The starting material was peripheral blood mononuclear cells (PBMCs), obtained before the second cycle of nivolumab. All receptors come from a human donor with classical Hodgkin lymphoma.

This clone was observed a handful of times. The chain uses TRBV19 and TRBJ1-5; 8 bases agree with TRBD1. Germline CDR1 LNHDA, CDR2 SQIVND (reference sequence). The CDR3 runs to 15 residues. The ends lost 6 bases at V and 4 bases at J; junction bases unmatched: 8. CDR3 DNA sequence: TGTGCCAGTAGACCGACAGGGGAGGGGAATCAGCCCCAGCATTTT. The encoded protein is CASRPTGEGNQPQHF.

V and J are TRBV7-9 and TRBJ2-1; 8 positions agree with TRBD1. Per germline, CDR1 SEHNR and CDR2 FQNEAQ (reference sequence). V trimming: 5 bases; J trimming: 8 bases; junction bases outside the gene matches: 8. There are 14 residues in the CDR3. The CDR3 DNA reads TGTGCCAGCAGCCTAGGACAGGGCAACGATGAGCAGTTCTTC. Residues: CASSLGQGNDEQFF.

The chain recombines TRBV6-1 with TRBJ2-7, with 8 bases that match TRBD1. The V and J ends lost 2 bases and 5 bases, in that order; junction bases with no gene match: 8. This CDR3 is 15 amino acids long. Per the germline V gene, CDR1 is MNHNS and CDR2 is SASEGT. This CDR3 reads CASSEPAGGHHEQYV. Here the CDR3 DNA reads TGTGCCAGCAGTGAACCGGCAGGGGGCCACCACGAGCAGTACGTC.

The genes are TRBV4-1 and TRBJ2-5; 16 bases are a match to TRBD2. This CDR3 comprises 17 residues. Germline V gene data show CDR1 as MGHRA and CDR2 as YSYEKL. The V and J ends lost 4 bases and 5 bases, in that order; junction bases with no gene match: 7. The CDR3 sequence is CASSRGLAGGLYETQYF. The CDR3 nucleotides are TGCGCCAGCAGCCGGGGACTAGCGGGAGGGCTGTACGAGACCCAGTACTTC.

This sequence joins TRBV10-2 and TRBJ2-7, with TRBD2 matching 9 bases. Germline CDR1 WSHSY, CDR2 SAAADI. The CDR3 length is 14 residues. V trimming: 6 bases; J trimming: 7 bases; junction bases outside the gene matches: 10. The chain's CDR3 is CASRTSGPSGEQYF. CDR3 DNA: TGCGCCAGCAGAACTAGCGGGCCTTCAGGGGAGCAGTACTTC.

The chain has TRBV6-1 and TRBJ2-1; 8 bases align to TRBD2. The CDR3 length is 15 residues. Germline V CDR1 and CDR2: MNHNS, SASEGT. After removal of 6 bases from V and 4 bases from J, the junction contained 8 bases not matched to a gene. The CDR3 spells CASSLTSAPYNEQFF. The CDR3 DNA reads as TGTGCCAGCAGCCTGACTAGCGCCCCTTACAATGAGCAGTTCTTC.

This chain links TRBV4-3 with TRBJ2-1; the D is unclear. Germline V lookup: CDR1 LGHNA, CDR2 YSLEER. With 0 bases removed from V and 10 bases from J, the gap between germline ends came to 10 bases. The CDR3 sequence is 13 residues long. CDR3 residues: CASSQERLGEQFF. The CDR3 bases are TGCGCCAGCAGCCAAGAGAGGCTGGGCGAGCAGTTCTTC.

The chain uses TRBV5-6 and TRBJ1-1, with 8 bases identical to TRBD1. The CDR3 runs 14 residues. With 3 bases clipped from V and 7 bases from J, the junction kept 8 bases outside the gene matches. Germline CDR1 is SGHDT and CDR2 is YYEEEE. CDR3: CASSSPGQAGEAFF. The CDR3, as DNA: TGTGCCAGCAGCTCCCCGGGACAGGCGGGTGAAGCTTTCTTT.

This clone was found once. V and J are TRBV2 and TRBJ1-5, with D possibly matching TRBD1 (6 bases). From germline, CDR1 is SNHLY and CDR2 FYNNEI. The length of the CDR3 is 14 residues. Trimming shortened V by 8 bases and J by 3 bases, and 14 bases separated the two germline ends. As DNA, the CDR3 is TGTGCCAGCCTCAGGGACATATCCAATCAGCCCCAGCATTTT. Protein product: CASLRDISNQPQHF.

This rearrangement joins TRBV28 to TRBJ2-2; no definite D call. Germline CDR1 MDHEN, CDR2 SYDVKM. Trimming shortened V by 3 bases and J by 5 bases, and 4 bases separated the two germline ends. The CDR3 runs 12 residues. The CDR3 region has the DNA TGTGCCAGCAGTTTGACGACCGGGGAGCTGTTTTTT. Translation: CASSLTTGELFF.